This TCR beta chain was documented in a study of blood T cells in healthy people across ages. The second PCR ran roughly 6 to 11 cycles with a sample-barcoded 5' primer and J-beta primers. TCRdb processed the 5' RACE reads anew with MiXCR; each CDR3 protein has one entry. The profile shows roughly 1,700,000 distinct CDR3 sequences, 25% to 30% of them singletons. V gave up 4 bases and J gave up 7 bases, with 23 bases separating them. Germline V gives CDR1 DFQATT, CDR2 SNEGSKA (reference sequence). This CDR3 has 15 amino acids. Specimen: blood. This chain links TRBV20-1 with TRBJ2-7, with D perhaps matching TRBD2 (6 bases). The origin of this receptor is a woman aged 30 to 39 in good health. CDR3 sequence reads: CSAIDLGLYTNEQYF. DNA of the CDR3: TGCAGTGCTATCGATTTGGGACTTTACACCAATGAGCAGTACTTC.